Presented here are 10 T cell receptor beta chains from one specimen sequenced in a study of vaccination and CD4 T cells after COVID-19. Their cognate antigens are unknown. Described treatment: roughly ten-day PBMC culture with coronavirus spike peptide pools or control peptides (ViraFEST assay). With the Oncomine TCR Beta short-read assay, DNA from cultured CD4+ T cells was sequenced. One entry per CDR3 protein results from TCRdb running MiXCR on the PCR reads. The repertoire holds some 20,000 distinct CDR3 sequences, with roughly 46% as singletons. The sample consisted of CD4+ T cells from blood, cultured in vitro, taken before SARS-CoV-2 vaccination. The receptor set was obtained from a human donor who had recovered from COVID-19.

V is TRBV2 and J is TRBJ1-2, with TRBD1 matching over 7 bases. Germline CDR1 reads SNHLY; CDR2 reads FYNNEI. The CDR3 consists of 15 residues. The J segment lost 3 bases and the V segment lost 6 bases, leaving 10 bases of the junction unmatched. CDR3 sequence reads: CASSGGGGVDYGYTF. Here the CDR3 DNA reads TGTGCCAGCAGCGGCGGAGGGGGCGTCGACTATGGCTACACCTTC.

The genes are TRBV28 and TRBJ1-1; the D gene is possibly TRBD1 (5 bases). V was pared by 7 bases and J by 0 bases, with 12 bases between. Germline CDR1 is MDHEN and CDR2 is SYDVKM. This CDR3 has 14 amino acids. The CDR3 nucleotides read TGTGCCAGCATTGAGGGGCGGATGAACACTGAAGCTTTCTTT. This translates into CASIEGRMNTEAFF.

The gene calls are TRBV6-5 and TRBJ1-2, with D perhaps TRBD1 (6 bases). Germline-derived CDR1 and CDR2 are MNHEY and SVGAGI. CDR3 length: 15 residues. Trimming removed 4 bases at V and 1 base at J, with 13 bases between. CDR3 region: CASSFRQDLNYGYTF. CDR3 sequence (DNA): TGTGCCAGCAGTTTCAGACAGGACCTTAACTATGGCTACACCTTC.

The chain is built from TRBV21-1 and TRBJ2-5; the table gives TRBD2 as D, unverified against the DNA. TRBV21-1 is an annotated pseudogene. This CDR3 region has 15 residues. The CDR3 DNA sequence: TGTGCCAGCAGCGTTTTTGCGGGGGGGCTTGAGACCCAGTACTTC. Translated: CASSVFAGGLETQYF.

J is TRBJ1-6 and V is TRBV6-5, with D unresolved. Deletions cut 4 bases from V and 6 bases from J, with 16 bases between. Germline V gene data show CDR1 as MNHEY and CDR2 as SVGAGI. CDR3 length: 16 amino acids. The CDR3 nucleotides are TGTGCCAGCAGTTCACAACTGTCTCTCCCTAATTCACCCCTCCACTTT. Translation gives CASSSQLSLPNSPLHF.

This clonotype was detected only a few times. The chain employs TRBV28 and TRBJ2-7, with D possibly matching TRBD2 (6 bases). This CDR3 has 15 amino acids. Germline values: CDR1 MDHEN, CDR2 SYDVKM. With 1 base removed from V and 3 bases from J, the gap between germline ends came to 13 bases. The CDR3 region has the DNA TGTGCCAGCAGTTTATCGGGACTCGGGTACTACGAGCAGTACTTC. Amino acids: CASSLSGLGYYEQYF.

This clonotype occurred a few times. The V gene is TRBV11-2, the J gene TRBJ2-7; 8 positions agree with TRBD1. Germline CDR1 SGHAT, CDR2 FQNNGV. The J segment lost 6 bases and the V segment lost 4 bases, leaving 8 bases of the junction unmatched. The CDR3 runs 14 residues. The CDR3 is CASSSGQGFGEQYF. The CDR3 bases are TGTGCCAGCAGCTCCGGACAGGGCTTCGGCGAGCAGTACTTC.

The genes are TRBV10-3 and TRBJ2-5, with D possibly matching TRBD1 (6 bases). CDR3 size: 14 residues. Germline lookup yields CDR1 ENHRY and CDR2 SYGVKD. V shed 2 bases and J shed 2 bases, with 9 bases lying between them. CDR3 DNA: TGTGCCATCAGTGAGAGGGGACATCAAGAGACCCAGTACTTC. Its protein is CAISERGHQETQYF.

The V gene is TRBV6-2 or TRBV6-3, the J gene TRBJ2-5, with D possibly being TRBD1 (5 bases). The CDR3 loop spans 13 amino acids. Germline CDR1 reads MNHEY; CDR2 reads SVGEGT. V lost 6 bases and J lost 5, with 13 bases in between. The CDR3 nucleotides read TGTGCCAGCAGAGGATCGGCAGGGGAGACCCAGTACTTC. Translating gives CASRGSAGETQYF.

The CDR3 sequence: CASSLRGNVLTF. CDR3 DNA: TGTGCCAGCAGCTTAAGGGGCAACGTCCTGACTTTC. The chain carries TRBV7-3 and TRBJ2-6; D gene unclear. In germline, CDR1 is SGHTA, CDR2 FQGTGA. V lost 1 base and J 9 bases, leaving 4 bases between the germline ends. CDR3 length equals 12 residues. Full variable domain (remainder filled in from reference TRBV7-3 and TRBJ2-6): GAGVSQTPSNKVTEKGKYVELRCDPISGHTALYWYRQSLGQGPEFLIYFQGTGAADDSGLPNDRFFAVRPEGSVSTLKIQRTERGDSAVYLCASSLRGNVLTFGAGSRLTVL.